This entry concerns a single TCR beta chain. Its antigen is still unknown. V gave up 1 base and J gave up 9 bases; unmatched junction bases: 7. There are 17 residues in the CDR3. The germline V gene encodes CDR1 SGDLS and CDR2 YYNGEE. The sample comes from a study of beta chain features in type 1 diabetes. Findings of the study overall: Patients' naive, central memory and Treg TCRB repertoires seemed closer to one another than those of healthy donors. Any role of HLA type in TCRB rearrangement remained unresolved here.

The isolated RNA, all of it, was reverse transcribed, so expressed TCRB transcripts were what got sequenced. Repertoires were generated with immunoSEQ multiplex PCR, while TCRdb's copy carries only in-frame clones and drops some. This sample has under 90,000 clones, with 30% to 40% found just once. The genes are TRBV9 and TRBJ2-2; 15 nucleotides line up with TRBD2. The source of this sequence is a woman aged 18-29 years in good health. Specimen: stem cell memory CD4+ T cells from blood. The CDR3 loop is CASSVSRTSGRGRELFF. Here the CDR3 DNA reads TGTGCCAGCAGCGTATCGAGGACTAGCGGGAGGGGGCGGGAGCTGTTTTTT.